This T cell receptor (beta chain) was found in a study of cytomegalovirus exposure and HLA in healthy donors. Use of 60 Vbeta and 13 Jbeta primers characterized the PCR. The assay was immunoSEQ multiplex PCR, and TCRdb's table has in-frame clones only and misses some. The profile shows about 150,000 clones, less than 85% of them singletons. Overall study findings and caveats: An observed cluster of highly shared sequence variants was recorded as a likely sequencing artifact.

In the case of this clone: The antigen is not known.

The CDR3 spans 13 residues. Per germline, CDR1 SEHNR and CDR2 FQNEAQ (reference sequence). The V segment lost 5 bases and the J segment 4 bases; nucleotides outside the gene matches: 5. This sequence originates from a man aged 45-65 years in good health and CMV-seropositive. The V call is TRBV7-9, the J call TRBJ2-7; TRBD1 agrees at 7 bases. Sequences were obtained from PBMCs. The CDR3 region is CASSPRQGYEQYF. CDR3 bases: TGTGCCAGCAGCCCCCGACAGGGTTACGAGCAGTACTTC.